A selection of T cell receptor beta chains follows, all from one sample in a study of cytomegalovirus exposure and HLA in healthy donors. Using immunoSEQ multiplex PCR, the repertoire was profiled, and TCRdb retains in-frame clones only, with some absent. This table holds nearly 95,000 clones, approximately 7.6% found once. The sequenced sample was PBMCs. The receptors here all came from a man aged 45-65 years in good health and CMV-seronegative. CDR3s include the opening cysteine and the closing phenylalanine or tryptophan. D genes are given only for firm matches. Size is stated for part of the rows, as once, few or many counts, or as a class when the clone is expanded.

D	J	size	V	CDR3	DNA
.	TRBJ1-1	.	TRBV29-1	CSVGEGRGAFF	TGCAGCGTTGGGGAGGGTCGCGGAGCTTTCTTT
TRBD1	TRBJ1-3	few	TRBV4-3	CASSQGQGASGNTIYF	TGCGCCAGCAGCCAAGGTCAGGGGGCGAGTGGAAACACCATATATTTT
.	TRBJ1-3	few	TRBV27	CASSLSGPDSGNTIYF	TGTGCCAGCAGTTTAAGTGGCCCTGACTCTGGAAACACCATATATTTT
.	TRBJ2-2	few	TRBV5-1	CASSLAGANTGELFF	TGCGCCAGCAGCTTGGCCGGGGCGAACACCGGGGAGCTGTTTTTT
.	TRBJ1-3	few	TRBV4-2	CASSQRDPDSGNTIYF	TGTGCCAGCAGCCAGAGGGATCCCGACTCTGGAAACACCATATATTTT
TRBD1	TRBJ2-7	few	TRBV5-1	CASSNGQGSSYEQYF	TGCGCCAGCAGCAACGGACAGGGTAGCTCCTACGAGCAGTACTTC
TRBD2	TRBJ2-1	few	TRBV4-1	CASSPQISTGTSDNEQFF	TGCGCCAGCAGCCCCCAGATCAGCACCGGGACTAGTGACAATGAGCAGTTCTTC
TRBD2	TRBJ2-3	few	TRBV30	CAWEGRAGDVADTQYF	TGTGCCTGGGAGGGGAGAGCGGGAGATGTAGCAGATACGCAGTATTTT
.	TRBJ1-1	few	TRBV5-8	CASSLGAVNTEAFF	TGTGCCAGCAGCTTAGGGGCGGTGAACACTGAAGCTTTCTTT
.	TRBJ2-1	few	TRBV9	CASSAYTGFEQFF	TGTGCCAGCAGCGCCTATACAGGGTTTGAGCAGTTCTTC
TRBD2	TRBJ2-1	.	TRBV5-6	CASSPGLAGSVSVNEQFF	TGTGCCAGCAGCCCGGGACTAGCGGGATCAGTGTCGGTCAATGAGCAGTTCTTC
TRBD1	TRBJ1-1	few	TRBV19	CASGTRTGAEAFF	TGTGCCAGTGGCACTAGGACAGGGGCTGAAGCTTTCTTT
.	TRBJ2-7	few	TRBV6-1	CASTAEGSHEQYF	TGTGCCAGCACCGCAGAGGGTTCCCACGAGCAGTACTTC
TRBD1	TRBJ1-6	.	TRBV28	CASSPGQLNSPLHF	TGTGCCAGCAGTCCGGGACAGCTAAATTCACCCCTCCACTTT
TRBD2	TRBJ2-1	.	TRBV11-3	CASSPTGGYNEQFF	TGTGCCAGCAGCCCAACGGGGGGCTACAATGAGCAGTTCTTC
TRBD2	TRBJ2-2	.	TRBV5-1	CASSFGLAGGLNTGELFF	TGCGCCAGCAGCTTCGGACTAGCGGGGGGGTTGAACACCGGGGAGCTGTTTTTT
.	TRBJ1-4	few	TRBV7-2	CASSLAAGKEEKLFF	TGTGCCAGCAGCTTAGCGGCCGGGAAGGAAGAAAAACTGTTTTTT
TRBD2	TRBJ2-5	.	TRBV5-1	CASSLGGLEGETQYF	TGCGCCAGCAGCTTGGGAGGACTAGAGGGGGAGACCCAGTACTTC
TRBD1	TRBJ1-6	few	TRBV7-3	CASSLSTGVNSPLHF	TGTGCCAGCAGCTTGAGTACAGGGGTCAATTCACCCCTCCACTTT
TRBD1	TRBJ1-5	few	TRBV7-8	CASSLYPQGAKQPQHF	TGTGCCAGCAGTCTCTACCCACAGGGGGCTAAACAGCCCCAGCATTTT
.	TRBJ2-1	.	TRBV6-1	CASVNLGGEQFF	TGTGCCAGCGTGAATCTGGGGGGTGAGCAGTTCTTC
.	TRBJ2-1	few	TRBV27	CASSFRGDEQFF	TGTGCCAGCAGTTTCAGAGGCGATGAGCAGTTCTTC
.	TRBJ1-3	few	TRBV14	CASSPRDNPGNTIYF	TGTGCCAGCAGCCCCCGGGACAATCCTGGAAACACCATATATTTT
.	TRBJ2-4	.	TRBV18	CASSPGPQGLAKNIQYF	TGTGCCAGCTCACCGGGACCTCAGGGGTTAGCCAAAAACATTCAGTACTTC
TRBD1	TRBJ1-6	few	TRBV2	CASRTGQEISPLHF	TGTGCCAGCAGGACGGGACAGGAGATCTCACCCCTCCACTTT
.	TRBJ2-1	.	TRBV27	CASRPAVGANEQFF	TGTGCCAGCCGACCGGCAGTAGGGGCCAATGAGCAGTTCTTC
.	TRBJ2-7	.	TRBV6-6	CASSYSGDSAYEQYF	TGTGCCAGCAGTTACTCAGGGGACTCCGCCTACGAGCAGTACTTC